This T cell receptor beta chain is drawn from a study of blood T cell repertoires in COVID-19. In the study overall: From the United States, Italy and Spain came samples of acute and convalescent COVID-19.

Sequenced by immunoSEQ multiplex PCR; TCRdb stores in-frame clones only, minus some. The sample has 200,000 to 300,000 clones; around 85% are singletons. Sequenced: peripheral blood. This receptor was taken from a man aged 45-65 years with COVID-19, enrolled during active disease.

CDR3 region: CASSPAGSSGNTIYF. The CDR3 DNA reads as TGTGCCAGCAGCCCAGCGGGGAGCTCTGGAAACACCATATATTTT. The chain has TRBV27 and TRBJ1-3; no clear D gene. CDR1 and CDR2 (germline): MNHEY, SMNVEV (reference sequence). Trimming removed 6 bases from V and 0 bases from J, with 12 bases in between. This CDR3 has 15 amino acids.